The source of this T cell receptor (beta chain) is a study of immune cell composition in non-small cell lung cancer. Study-wide background: Histologic subtype was mainly adenocarcinoma or squamous cell carcinoma. Study results and caveats: TIL tumour reactivity correlated with maximal tumour-associated clone frequency in adenocarcinoma. Tumour TCR-beta clonality was not significantly tied to smoking pack-years.

V shed 3 bases and J shed 3 bases, with 11 bases lying between them. CDR1 and CDR2 from the germline V gene are LNHDA and SQIVND (reference sequence). This CDR3 comprises 15 residues. Normal lung was sampled as far from the tumour as possible, at least 3 cm. Frozen unsorted single-cell suspensions supplied the genomic DNA. For this clone: What it recognizes is unknown.

The method was immunoSEQ multiplex PCR; TCRdb's version includes in-frame clones alone and lacks a portion of them. This table holds 5,000 to 7,500 clones, 82% found once. This chain uses TRBV19 with TRBJ1-4; D ambiguous. This clonotype was obtained from a human donor with non-small cell lung cancer. What was sequenced was non-adjacent lung tissue. The CDR3 nucleotides are TGTGCCAGTAGTATCGGGAATGGACCTAATGAAAAACTGTTTTTT. Encoded protein: CASSIGNGPNEKLFF. Variable domain in full (rest from reference TRBV19 and TRBJ1-4): DGGITQSPKYLFRKEGQNVTLSCEQNLNHDAMYWYRQDPGQGLRLIYYSQIVNDFQKGDIAEGYSVSREKKESFPLTVTSAQKNPTAFYLCASSIGNGPNEKLFFGSGTQLSVL.